One and the same sample provided the 27 T cell receptor beta chains below, sequenced in a study of cytomegalovirus exposure and HLA in healthy donors. 60 Vbeta and 13 Jbeta primers were used in PCR. Generated by immunoSEQ multiplex PCR, the TCRdb table keeps only in-frame clones and is missing some. The profile covers roughly 110,000 clones, with 73% appearing a single time and 7% to 8% taken by the ten largest. The specimen was PBMCs. The receptors originated from a man under 40 in good health and CMV-seronegative.

This clone was found a few times. V is TRBV9 and J is TRBJ2-3; D ambiguous. The CDR3 covers 15 residues. The germline V and J ends were trimmed by 4 bases and 0 bases, with 12 bases remaining between them. Germline values: CDR1 SGDLS, CDR2 YYNGEE. The CDR3 region has the DNA TGTGCCAGCAGCCTCTATGGGCTGAGCACAGATACGCAGTATTTT. This codes for CASSLYGLSTDTQYF.

The chain has TRBV11-2 and TRBJ2-3; 8 bases agree with TRBD2. The CDR3 has 16 amino acids. Germline V lookup: CDR1 SGHAT, CDR2 FQNNGV. V shed 3 bases, J shed 2 bases, and the junction held 7 bases outside the gene matches. DNA of the CDR3: TGTGCCAGCAGCTTCCAGGGACTAGGCCACACAGATACGCAGTATTTT. It codes for CASSFQGLGHTDTQYF.

As concerns this clone: A junction boundary mismatches the germline segment, possibly from a read error. The chain employs TRBV7-9 and TRBJ2-2; tentatively, D is TRBD1 (6 bases). Per germline, CDR1 SEHNR and CDR2 FQNEAQ (reference sequence). This CDR3 is 15 amino acids long. The CDR3 reads CSSSLAGAVTGELFF. CDR3 bases: TGTTCCAGCAGCTTAGCAGGGGCGGTAACCGGGGAGCTGTTTTTT.

This chain uses TRBV27 with TRBJ1-5; 8 nucleotides line up with TRBD1. The trim removed 2 bases at V and 6 bases at J, leaving 3 bases unmatched. The length of the CDR3 is 14 residues. CDR1 and CDR2 (germline): MNHEY, SMNVEV (reference sequence). The CDR3 region is CASSLGQGGQPQHF. The CDR3, as DNA: TGTGCCAGCAGTTTAGGACAGGGAGGTCAGCCCCAGCATTTT.

This chain connects TRBV2 to TRBJ1-2; D might be TRBD1 (6 bases). The CDR3 is made up of 14 amino acids. Trimming cost V 1 base and J 7 bases, with 13 bases left between them. Germline-derived CDR1 and CDR2 are SNHLY and FYNNEI. CDR3 in DNA: TGTGCCAGCAGTGAAGGGGGGTCAGGGGCTGGCTACACCTTC. This codes for CASSEGGSGAGYTF.

This chain joins TRBV7-3 and TRBJ2-1, with a weak D call TRBD2 (5 bases). Germline-derived CDR1 and CDR2 are SGHTA and FQGTGA. The V end lost 0 bases, the J end lost 4 bases, and 10 bases lay between the germline ends. CDR3 length: 15 residues. The CDR3 protein is CASSLTGDRYNEQFF. The CDR3 DNA follows: TGTGCCAGCAGCTTAACGGGAGATCGGTACAATGAGCAGTTCTTC.

This clone appeared a few times. The chain joins TRBV10-3 to TRBJ1-1; 9 bases line up with TRBD1. With 6 bases clipped from V and 0 bases from J, the junction kept 2 bases outside the gene matches. The germline V gene encodes CDR1 ENHRY and CDR2 SYGVKD. The CDR3 totals 14 residues. The DNA of the CDR3 is TGTGCCATCAGGGGGACAGGGATGAACACTGAAGCTTTCTTT. It translates to CAIRGTGMNTEAFF.

This clone was detected only once. The chain couples TRBV10-1 to TRBJ2-5, with TRBD2 as a possible D gene (6 bases). Trimming cost V 0 bases and J 4 bases, with 9 bases left between them. Germline lookup yields CDR1 WNHNN and CDR2 SYGVQD (reference sequence). This CDR3 is built from 14 residues. CDR3 sequence: CASSESGGPETQYF. CDR3 in DNA: TGCGCCAGCAGTGAGTCAGGAGGGCCAGAGACCCAGTACTTC.

The chain couples TRBV5-6 to TRBJ2-7, with 8 bases identical to TRBD1. This CDR3 region has 16 residues. Germline V gene data show CDR1 as SGHDT and CDR2 as YYEEEE. V dropped 5 bases and J dropped 0; count of bases not matched to a gene: 10. CDR3 region: CASRRTGTGISYEQYF. CDR3 nucleotides: TGTGCCAGCAGACGAACCGGGACAGGAATCTCCTACGAGCAGTACTTC. Filled out from reference TRBV5-6 and TRBJ2-7, the complete variable domain reads DAGVTQSPTHLIKTRGQQVTLRCSPKSGHDTVSWYQQALGQGPQFIFQYYEEEERQRGNFPDRFSGHQFPNYSSELNVNALLLGDSALYLCASRRTGTGISYEQYFGPGTRLTVT.

This chain links TRBV29-1 with TRBJ2-5; tentative D call: TRBD1 (8 bases). V was trimmed by 4 bases and J by 4 bases, leaving 25 bases between them. Germline lookup yields CDR1 SQVTM and CDR2 ANQGSEA. This CDR3 is built from 17 residues. The CDR3 DNA reads as TGCAGCGTTGGCGGGCCTAGCGGACAGGGAGGGGGAGAGACCCAGTACTTC. As protein: CSVGGPSGQGGGETQYF.

The chain links TRBV11-2 to TRBJ2-1; unclear D gene. Germline CDR1 is SGHAT and CDR2 is FQNNGV. Between the trimmed V and J ends, which lost 0 bases and 2 bases, there was a span of 5 bases. The CDR3 is 14 residues long. The CDR3 reads CASSLDGAYNEQFF. The DNA for the CDR3 is TGTGCCAGCAGCTTAGACGGAGCCTACAATGAGCAGTTCTTC.

This clone occurred a few times. A junction boundary mismatches the germline segment, possibly from a read error. The DNA of the CDR3 is TGTTCCAGCAGCTTAGCGCAGGGTGGAGCTTTCTTT. This gives the protein CSSSLAQGGAFF. The chain has TRBV7-9 and TRBJ1-1; D might be TRBD1 (5 bases). The germline V gene has CDR1 SEHNR and CDR2 FQNEAQ (reference sequence). This CDR3 comprises 12 residues.

The gene calls are TRBV7-9 and TRBJ1-3; weak D call: TRBD1 (6 bases). Germline V gives CDR1 SEHNR, CDR2 FQNEAQ (reference sequence). The CDR3 runs to 14 residues. The V end lost 5 bases, the J end lost 4 bases, and 12 bases lay between the germline ends. The CDR3 DNA is TGTGCCAGCAGCGGACCTGGGACAGGAAACACCATATATTTT. Encoded protein: CASSGPGTGNTIYF.

With regard to this clone: Compared with germline, one end of the junction differs, possibly owing to a read error. The chain's CDR3 is CASCDRANEKLFF. Here the CDR3 DNA reads TGTGCCAGCTGTGACAGGGCGAATGAAAAACTGTTTTTT. The rearrangement joins TRBV6-1 to TRBJ1-4; 7 bases are a match to TRBD1. CDR3 length equals 13 residues. Per germline, CDR1 MNHNS and CDR2 SASEGT.

The chain is built from TRBV2 and TRBJ2-1; 12 nucleotides align to TRBD2. This CDR3 has 15 amino acids. V lost 7 bases, J lost 6 bases, and 7 bases stayed unmatched. Per germline, CDR1 SNHLY and CDR2 FYNNEI. CDR3 region: CASIRLAGAVNEQFF. CDR3 bases: TGTGCCAGCATACGACTAGCGGGAGCGGTCAATGAGCAGTTCTTC.

About this clone itself: Other DNA sequences in the sample encode the same CDR3. V and J are TRBV6-1 and TRBJ2-1, with 13 bases fitting TRBD2. The length of the CDR3 is 15 residues. Germline V gene lookup returns CDR1 MNHNS and CDR2 SASEGT. The J segment lost 10 bases and the V segment lost 4 bases, leaving 7 bases of the junction unmatched. CDR3 in amino acids: CASSGGLAGVGEQFF. In DNA, the CDR3 is TGTGCCAGCAGTGGAGGACTAGCGGGAGTAGGCGAGCAGTTCTTC.

This clone has only a few counts. The identical CDR3 is also encoded by other nucleotide sequences in the sample. This chain joins TRBV5-1 and TRBJ2-7, with no clear D. This CDR3 has 16 amino acids. Trimming took 0 bases from V and 0 from J, leaving 13 bases between them. Looked up from germline, CDR1 is SGHRS and CDR2 is YFSETQ. The CDR3 DNA sequence: TGCGCCAGCAGCTTGGCTGCAGGCCCAAGCTCCTACGAGCAGTACTTC. Protein: CASSLAAGPSSYEQYF.

The chain couples TRBV4-1 to TRBJ1-1, with TRBD1 identical over 7 bases. The CDR3 has 16 amino acids. Unmatched junction bases numbered 13, after V lost 8 bases and J lost 1 base. Germline-derived CDR1 and CDR2 are MGHRA and YSYEKL. The CDR3: CASGPQSRTGNTEAFF. As DNA, the CDR3 is TGCGCCAGCGGCCCCCAATCACGGACAGGGAACACTGAAGCTTTCTTT.

The gene calls are TRBV5-4 and TRBJ2-4; possibly TRBD1 for D (6 bases). Germline CDR1 is SGHNT and CDR2 is YYREEE (reference sequence). This CDR3 comprises 17 residues. The V end lost 3 bases, the J end lost 0 bases, and 16 bases lay between the germline ends. The CDR3 sequence: CASSSAGTSLAKNIQYF. For the CDR3, the DNA is TGTGCCAGCAGCTCCGCCGGGACATCGCTAGCCAAAAACATTCAGTACTTC.

The chain joins TRBV30 to TRBJ2-3; 8 bases agree with TRBD2. Germline CDR1 GTSNPN, CDR2 SVGIG (reference sequence). J lost 4 bases, V lost 3 bases, and 9 bases had no gene match. This CDR3 is built from 15 residues. The CDR3 here is CAWRSSGRLADTQYF. The CDR3 region has the DNA TGTGCCTGGAGGAGCAGCGGGAGACTTGCAGATACGCAGTATTTT.

V usage is TRBV6-5 and J usage is TRBJ2-7, with a tentative D call TRBD1 (6 bases). This CDR3 is built from 13 residues. Looked up from germline, CDR1 is MNHEY and CDR2 is SVGAGI. The V end lost 2 bases, the J end lost 3 bases, and 8 bases lay between the germline ends. The DNA of the CDR3 is TGTGCCAGCAGTTACGAACAGGGCTACGAGCAGTACTTC. Translated: CASSYEQGYEQYF.

The chain uses TRBV4-1 and TRBJ2-2; 7 bases are shared with TRBD1. Looked up from germline, CDR1 is MGHRA and CDR2 is YSYEKL. Germline trimming cut 4 bases from V and 8 bases from J; bases unmatched to any gene: 19. The CDR3 runs 18 residues. Written as DNA, the CDR3 is TGCGCCAGCAGCCGAGACAAAGGGACAGCCACACTGGCGGGGGAGCTGTTTTTT. As protein: CASSRDKGTATLAGELFF.

This sequence joins TRBV7-9 and TRBJ1-1; D gene ambiguous. Trimming cost V 5 bases and J 4 bases, with 8 bases left between them. Germline loops: CDR1 SEHNR, CDR2 FQNEAQ (reference sequence). This CDR3 is 12 amino acids long. The CDR3 reads CASSPTFTEAFF. Here the CDR3 DNA reads TGTGCCAGCAGCCCGACTTTCACTGAAGCTTTCTTT. The full variable domain, its missing parts supplied by reference TRBV7-9 and TRBJ1-1, is DTGVSQNPRHKITKRGQNVTFRCDPISEHNRLYWYRQTLGQGPEFLTYFQNEAQLEKSRLLSDRFSAERPKGSFSTLEIQRTEQGDSAMYLCASSPTFTEAFFGQGTRLTVV.

This clone was found a few times. The chain couples TRBV9 to TRBJ2-2; unclear D gene. The V end lost 0 bases, the J end lost 1 base, and 7 bases lay between the germline ends. CDR1 SGDLS and CDR2 YYNGEE come from the germline V gene. The CDR3 contains 15 residues. The CDR3 loop is CASSVGAENTGELFF. The CDR3 DNA reads TGTGCCAGCAGCGTAGGGGCAGAGAACACCGGGGAGCTGTTTTTT.

This chain connects TRBV12-5 to TRBJ2-2, with 10 bases that match TRBD1. Germline V lookup: CDR1 LGHNT, CDR2 FRNRAP. There are 15 residues in the CDR3. The V gene end was trimmed by 3 bases and the J gene end by 6 bases; junction bases not matched to a gene: 4. CDR3 DNA: TGTGCTAGTGGTTTAAGGGACAGGGGTTCCGGGGAGCTGTTTTTT. It translates to CASGLRDRGSGELFF.

The rearrangement links TRBV9 to TRBJ2-3; D is possibly TRBD1 (6 bases). The CDR3 length is 17 residues. Germline values: CDR1 SGDLS, CDR2 YYNGEE. V was clipped by 0 bases and J by 2 bases, with 16 bases between them. This CDR3 is CASSVATGRALTDTQYF. The CDR3 region has the DNA TGTGCCAGCAGCGTAGCAACAGGGCGAGCCCTCACAGATACGCAGTATTTT.

The gene calls are TRBV5-4 and TRBJ2-5, with 11 bases matching TRBD1. The germline CDR1 and CDR2 sequences are SGHNT and YYREEE (reference sequence). This CDR3 spans 17 amino acids. With V trimmed by 2 bases and J by 5 bases, 11 bases remained unmatched. The DNA for the CDR3 is TGTGCCAGCAGCTTAAGATTAGGACAGGGGGCGGGCGAGACCCAGTACTTC. This gives the protein CASSLRLGQGAGETQYF.